This T cell receptor beta chain appears in the sequencing data of a study of cytomegalovirus exposure and HLA in healthy donors. Study as a whole: HLA-typed donors contributed around 82 million unique TCRs, which were held in an early data release. Whole-study findings and limits: Despite most TCR sequences being rare, some public TCRs occurred in many donors. Roughly uniform sequencing depth across donors was assumed, possibly incorrectly.

The trim removed 5 bases at V and 1 base at J, leaving 10 bases unmatched. Germline CDR1 reads MDHEN; CDR2 reads SYDVKM. The CDR3 length is 17 residues. In regard to this clone: What it recognizes is unknown.

Vbeta (60) and Jbeta (13) primers were used in the PCR. Sequencing used immunoSEQ multiplex PCR; TCRdb keeps in-frame clones, though not all of them. The sample consists of approximately 100,000 clones, approximately 80% of them appearing once. The specimen was PBMCs. The chain recombines TRBV28 with TRBJ1-3, with 8 bases that match TRBD1. The TCR sequence derives from a middle-aged woman in good health and CMV-seronegative. For the CDR3, the DNA is TGTGCCAGCAGTGAAGACAGGGGCCGCTCTTCTGGAAACACCATATATTTT. Translating gives CASSEDRGRSSGNTIYF.